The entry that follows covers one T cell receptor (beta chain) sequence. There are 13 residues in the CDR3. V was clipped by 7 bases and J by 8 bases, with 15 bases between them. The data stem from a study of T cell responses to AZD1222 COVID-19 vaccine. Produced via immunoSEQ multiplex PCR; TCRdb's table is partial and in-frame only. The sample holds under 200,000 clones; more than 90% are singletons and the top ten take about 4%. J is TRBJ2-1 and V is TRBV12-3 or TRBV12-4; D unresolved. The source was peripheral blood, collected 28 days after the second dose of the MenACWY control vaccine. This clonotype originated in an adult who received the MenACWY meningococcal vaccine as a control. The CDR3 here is CASTPLVGHEQFF. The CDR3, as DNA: TGTGCCAGCACCCCTTTAGTCGGCCATGAGCAGTTCTTC.